Listed below are T cell receptor beta chains from one sample, sequenced in a study of T-cell memory formation after mild COVID-19. TCRdb reanalysed the 5' RACE reads using MiXCR and keeps one entry per CDR3 protein. Of 95,000 to 120,000 distinct CDR3 sequences in the sample, 15% to 20% were seen once. Material: PBMCs or a T cell subset sorted from them (not recorded which). The receptors were gathered from a man between 18 and 35 years old who had mild COVID-19 (a few samples of this study predate the infection). Cell type and time point are not known. Both conserved end residues are part of each CDR3. Each record gives: J gene, V gene, clone size, D gene, CDR3 protein, CDR3 DNA. A D gene is named only where the DNA matches it firmly. Size is stated for part of the rows, as once, few or many counts, or as a class when the clone is expanded.

TRBJ2-5,TRBV10-3,-,-,CAISEGKAAALQETQYF,TGTGCCATCAGTGAGGGGAAGGCAGCCGCACTTCAAGAGACCCAGTACTTC
TRBJ1-3,TRBV7-9,-,TRBD1,CASSHGTGSLSGNTIYF,TGTGCCAGCAGCCACGGGACAGGGAGCCTCTCTGGAAACACCATATATTTT
TRBJ2-1,TRBV12-3/TRBV12-4,many,-,CASSRYAGRDEQFF,TGTGCCAGCAGCCGTTATGCGGGTCGCGATGAGCAGTTCTTC
TRBJ1-1,TRBV4-1,many,-,CASRSNTEAFF,TGCGCCAGCAGAAGTAACACTGAAGCTTTCTTT
TRBJ2-7,TRBV5-1,few,-,CASGDIGGSYEQYF,TGCGCCAGCGGGGATATTGGTGGCTCCTACGAGCAGTACTTC
TRBJ2-3,TRBV24-1,few,-,CATSDFGGADTQYF,TGTGCCACCAGTGATTTCGGGGGAGCCGATACGCAGTATTTT
TRBJ2-3,TRBV20-1,-,TRBD2,CSARGPLAGGLQYF,TGCAGTGCCAGGGGGCCGCTAGCGGGGGGACTGCAGTATTTT
TRBJ1-2,TRBV20-1,-,TRBD1,CSAAGGGYGYTF,TGCAGTGCGGCAGGGGGCGGCTATGGCTACACCTTC
TRBJ1-2,TRBV2,-,-,CASREQPIEGYTF,TGTGCCAGCAGGGAACAACCGATAGAGGGCTACACCTTC
TRBJ1-1,TRBV20-1,few,-,CSATPDNTEAFF,TGCAGTGCTACCCCAGACAACACTGAAGCTTTCTTT
TRBJ2-5,TRBV18,few,-,CASSPLPQETQYF,TGTGCCAGCTCACCCCTGCCCCAAGAGACCCAGTACTTC
TRBJ2-3,TRBV4-3,few,-,CASSQEPQDTQYF,TGCGCCAGCAGCCAAGAACCCCAAGATACGCAGTATTTT
TRBJ2-3,TRBV11-2,few,-,CASSLQRVADTQYF,TGTGCCAGCAGCTTGCAGCGGGTGGCAGATACGCAGTATTTT
TRBJ1-2,TRBV25-1,few,-,CASKPGGAGYGYTF,TGTGCCAGCAAGCCCGGGGGCGCCGGCTATGGCTACACCTTC
TRBJ2-1,TRBV5-1,few,-,CASSLSGSNEQFF,TGCGCCAGCAGCTTGTCAGGGAGCAATGAGCAGTTCTTC
TRBJ2-3,TRBV9,-,-,CASSVGSFISTDTQYF,TGTGCCAGCAGCGTGGGGAGTTTCATTAGCACAGATACGCAGTATTTT
TRBJ1-1,TRBV12-3/TRBV12-4,many,-,CASRPTRITEAFF,TGTGCCAGCAGACCGACACGAATAACTGAAGCTTTCTTT
TRBJ2-5,TRBV7-2,many,TRBD1,CASSSTGQGSFEYF,TGTGCCAGCAGCTCCACGGGACAGGGGTCGTTTGAGTACTTC
TRBJ1-2,TRBV5-1,-,-,CASSLLDTAHGYTF,TGCGCCAGCAGCTTGTTAGACACGGCCCATGGCTACACCTTC
TRBJ2-1,TRBV10-2,-,-,CASREVGLTYNEQFF,TGCGCCAGCAGGGAAGTTGGTCTAACCTACAATGAGCAGTTCTTC
TRBJ2-7,TRBV7-2,few,-,CASSLAQGAEQYF,TGTGCCAGCAGCTTGGCACAGGGAGCCGAGCAGTACTTC
TRBJ1-1,TRBV7-2,-,-,CASSLGITNTEAFF,TGTGCCAGCAGCTTAGGGATAACTAACACTGAAGCTTTCTTT
TRBJ1-6,TRBV3-1,-,-,CASRNSDRNSPLHF,TGTGCCAGCAGGAACTCCGACAGAAATTCACCCCTCCACTTT
TRBJ1-1,TRBV12-3/TRBV12-4,many,-,CASSLGMNTEAFF,TGTGCCAGCAGTTTAGGGATGAACACTGAAGCTTTCTTT
TRBJ2-3,TRBV10-3,-,-,CAISDPQGGDTQYF,TGTGCCATCAGTGACCCACAGGGGGGGGATACGCAGTATTTT
TRBJ2-6,TRBV12-3/TRBV12-4,few,TRBD1,CASSLTGGIGGANVLTF,TGTGCCAGCAGTCTGACAGGGGGAATAGGTGGGGCCAACGTCCTGACTTTC
TRBJ2-1,TRBV7-3,-,-,CASSLPIRAQLNEQFF,TGTGCCAGCAGCCTCCCCATTCGGGCCCAGTTGAATGAGCAGTTCTTC
TRBJ2-7,TRBV10-3,many,-,CAIRRTDAYEQYF,TGTGCCATCAGGAGGACGGATGCCTACGAGCAGTACTTC
TRBJ1-2,TRBV5-5,-,-,CASSRGTDALTF,TGTGCCAGCAGTCGTGGGACGGATGCGCTCACCTTC
TRBJ2-2,TRBV5-5,-,TRBD1,CASSLGLTGVGELFF,TGTGCCAGCAGCTTGGGTCTGACAGGGGTCGGGGAGCTGTTTTTT
TRBJ2-1,TRBV4-2,-,-,CASSQEVYEQFF,TGTGCCAGCAGCCAAGAGGTCTATGAGCAGTTCTTC
TRBJ2-3,TRBV20-1,medium-sized,TRBD2,CSAKPGGGTDTQYF,TGCAGTGCGAAGCCGGGAGGGGGCACAGATACGCAGTATTTT
TRBJ1-5,TRBV10-3,few,-,CAISIEQDSWPQHF,TGTGCCATCAGTATCGAGCAAGACAGTTGGCCCCAGCATTTT
TRBJ2-5,TRBV7-9,-,-,CASSSYRDLGETQYF,TGTGCCAGCAGCTCGTACAGGGATTTAGGGGAGACCCAGTACTTC
TRBJ2-6,TRBV10-3,few,-,CAISDRDISGANVLTF,TGTGCCATCAGTGACCGGGACATCTCTGGGGCCAACGTCCTGACTTTC
TRBJ1-6,TRBV9,-,-,CASSVAGATNSPLHF,TGTGCCAGCAGCGTAGCAGGGGCAACTAATTCACCCCTCCACTTT
TRBJ1-1,TRBV19,-,TRBD1,CASSTRQGKAFF,TGTGCCAGTAGTACCAGACAGGGGAAAGCTTTCTTT
TRBJ1-1,TRBV3-1,few,-,CASNFGGSPNTEAFF,TGTGCCAGCAACTTTGGGGGGAGCCCGAACACTGAAGCTTTCTTT
TRBJ1-2,TRBV2,-,-,CASTLSRAEAYGYTF,TGTGCCAGCACCTTGAGTCGGGCGGAGGCCTATGGCTACACCTTC
TRBJ2-7,TRBV12-3/TRBV12-4,-,TRBD1,CASGVIRDRVSF,TGTGCCAGCGGCGTAATCCGGGACAGGGTTTCCTTC
TRBJ1-1,TRBV5-1,few,-,CASSTLPGVTEAFF,TGCGCCAGCAGCACCCTCCCCGGGGTCACTGAAGCTTTCTTT
TRBJ1-2,TRBV25-1,few,TRBD1,CASSTGGSNYGYTF,TGTGCCAGCAGTACAGGGGGATCTAACTATGGCTACACCTTC
TRBJ1-5,TRBV12-3/TRBV12-4,-,-,CASGEGGRQPQHF,TGTGCCAGCGGGGAGGGAGGACGACAGCCCCAGCATTTT
TRBJ1-5,TRBV6-6,few,-,CASSTGSVQPQHF,TGTGCCAGCAGTACAGGGTCGGTTCAGCCCCAGCATTTT
TRBJ1-1,TRBV4-1,few,TRBD1,CASSKDRESEAFF,TGCGCCAGCAGCAAGGACAGGGAATCTGAAGCTTTCTTT